This TCR beta chain originates from a study of blood T cell repertoires in COVID-19. At the level of the study: T cells, B-cell-depleted T cells, or PBMCs supplied cDNA or gDNA.

Per the original methods: Amplification with reference gene primers provided the estimates of nucleated cell counts. Repertoires were generated with immunoSEQ multiplex PCR, while TCRdb's copy carries only in-frame clones and drops some. V, J and clone size derive from that table, while D and trimming were established from the DNA sequence. The sample records about 190,000 clones, roughly 80% being singletons. The sequenced sample consisted of peripheral blood. This TCR was recovered from a woman aged 50 to 60 with acute or convalescent COVID-19.

The CDR3 DNA is TGCGCCAGCAGCCAAGATCACAGGAACACTGAAGCTTTCTTT. It specifies CASSQDHRNTEAFF. The chain joins TRBV4-1 to TRBJ1-1; D is undetermined. The CDR3 consists of 14 residues. Germline CDR1 and CDR2: MGHRA and YSYEKL. The V gene lost 0 bases and the J gene lost 1 base, with 6 bases spanning the gap.